The clone carrying this TCR beta chain was counted between two and nine times. What it recognizes is unknown. These data belong to a study of beta chain features in type 1 diabetes. The wider study: Comparable age, gender and cell yields were observed in patients relative to healthy donors. Findings and caveats of the study: Sequencing of cDNA might inflate the share of cells that strongly express TCR. Healthy donors had naive, central memory and Treg TCRB repertoires that appeared less similar than those seen among patients. Among patients with Type 1 diabetes, TCRB CDR3s were moderately but significantly shorter in every one of the four CD4+ subsets.

The sequenced template was cDNA made from the entire isolated RNA. The method was immunoSEQ multiplex PCR; TCRdb's version includes in-frame clones alone and lacks a portion of them. The sample has about 650,000 clones, about an eighth seen once. The V gene's germline CDR1 is MNHNY and CDR2 SVGAGI (reference sequence). V gave up 0 bases and J gave up 3 bases, with 14 bases separating them. This CDR3 has 16 residues. V is TRBV6-6 and J is TRBJ1-2; a weak D match, TRBD1 (6 bases). The sequencing input was naive CD4+ T cells from blood. This receptor was identified in a young man with type 1 diabetes. Here the CDR3 reads CASSYSDRRLDYGYTF. CDR3 sequence (DNA): TGTGCCAGCAGTTACTCCGACAGGCGGCTTGACTATGGCTACACCTTC.